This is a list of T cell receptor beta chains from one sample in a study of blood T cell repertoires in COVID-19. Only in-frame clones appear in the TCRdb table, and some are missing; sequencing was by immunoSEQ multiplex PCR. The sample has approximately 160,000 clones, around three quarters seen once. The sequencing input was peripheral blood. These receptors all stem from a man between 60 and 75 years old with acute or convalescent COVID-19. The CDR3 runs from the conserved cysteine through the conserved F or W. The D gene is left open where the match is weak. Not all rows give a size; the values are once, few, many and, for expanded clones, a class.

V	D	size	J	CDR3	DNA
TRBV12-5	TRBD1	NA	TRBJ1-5	CASGRDRGVNQPQHF	TGTGCTAGTGGTAGGGACAGGGGCGTCAATCAGCCCCAGCATTTT
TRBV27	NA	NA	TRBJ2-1	CASSLSPGGGQFF	TGTGCCAGCAGCCTCTCGCCCGGGGGAGGGCAGTTCTTC
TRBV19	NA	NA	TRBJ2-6	CASSTNRAPNLSGANVLTF	TGTGCCAGTAGTACGAACAGGGCCCCAAACCTCTCTGGGGCCAACGTCCTGACTTTC
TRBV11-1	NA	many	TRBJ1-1	CASSLGGPEAFF	TGTGCCAGCAGCTTGGGAGGGCCTGAAGCTTTCTTT
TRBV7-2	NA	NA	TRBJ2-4	CASSNQGLVNIQYF	TGTGCCAGCAGCAACCAGGGGTTGGTTAACATTCAGTACTTC
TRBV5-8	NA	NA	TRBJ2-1	CASSLGQTSYNEQFF	TGTGCCAGCAGCTTAGGACAAACGTCCTACAATGAGCAGTTCTTC
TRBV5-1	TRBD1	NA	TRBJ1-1	CASSQTTGSWTEAFF	TGCGCCAGCAGCCAAACGACAGGGTCATGGACTGAAGCTTTCTTT
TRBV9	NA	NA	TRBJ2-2	CASSVASSPNTGELFF	TGTGCCAGCAGCGTAGCTAGTAGCCCGAACACCGGGGAGCTGTTTTTT
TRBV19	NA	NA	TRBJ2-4	CASSIGPIGGKNIQYF	TGTGCCAGTAGTATTGGTCCTATCGGGGGCAAAAACATTCAGTACTTC
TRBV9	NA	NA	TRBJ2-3	CASSVSSTPTSGTDTQYF	TGTGCCAGCAGCGTATCCTCGACCCCGACCAGCGGCACAGATACGCAGTATTTT
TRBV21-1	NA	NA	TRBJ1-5	CASSNQGRVGPQHF	TGTGCCAGCAGCAATCAGGGCCGGGTGGGGCCCCAGCATTTT
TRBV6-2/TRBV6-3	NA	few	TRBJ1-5	CASSYSMRLQPQHF	TGTGCCAGCAGTTACTCGATGAGGTTGCAGCCCCAGCATTTT
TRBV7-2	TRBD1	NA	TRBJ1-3	CASSTGTGRNTIYF	TGTGCCAGCAGCACCGGGACAGGGCGGAACACCATATATTTT
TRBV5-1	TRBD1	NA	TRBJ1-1	CASSLAGAGGVTEAFF	TGCGCCAGCAGCTTGGCCGGGGCAGGGGGAGTCACTGAAGCTTTCTTT
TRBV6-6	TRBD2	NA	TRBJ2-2	CASSLGLAGARGELFF	TGTGCCAGCAGTTTAGGACTAGCGGGGGCCCGGGGGGAGCTGTTTTTT
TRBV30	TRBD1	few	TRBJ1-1	CASRNRDRREAFF	TGTGCCTCACGGAACCGGGACAGGCGTGAAGCTTTCTTT
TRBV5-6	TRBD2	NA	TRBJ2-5	CASSGSGGPGETQYF	TGTGCCAGCAGCGGTAGCGGGGGGCCGGGAGAGACCCAGTACTTC
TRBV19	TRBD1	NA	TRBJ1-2	CASSFRDRASYGYTF	TGTGCCAGTAGTTTCCGGGACAGGGCTTCCTATGGCTACACCTTC
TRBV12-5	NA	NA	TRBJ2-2	CASGRDTGELFF	TGTGCTAGTGGCCGGGACACCGGGGAGCTGTTTTTT
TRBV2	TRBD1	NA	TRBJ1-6	CASSGQVPSSPLHF	TGTGCCAGCAGCGGACAGGTTCCTTCATCACCCCTCCACTTT
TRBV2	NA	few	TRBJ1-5	CASSDPGEGGQPQHF	TGTGCCAGCAGTGATCCAGGGGAGGGGGGTCAGCCCCAGCATTTT
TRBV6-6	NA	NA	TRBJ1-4	CASSYSSSFLFF	TGTGCCAGCAGTTACTCGAGTTCGTTCCTGTTTTTT
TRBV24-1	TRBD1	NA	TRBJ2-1	CATSDFRGRNEQFF	TGTGCCACCAGTGACTTCAGGGGGCGGAATGAGCAGTTCTTC
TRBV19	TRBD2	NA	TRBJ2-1	CASSISGGLYKEQFF	TGTGCCAGTAGTATCAGCGGGGGCCTATATAAGGAGCAGTTCTTC
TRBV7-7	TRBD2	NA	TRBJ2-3	CASSLEGTSGLDTQYF	TGTGCTAGCAGCTTAGAAGGGACTAGCGGGTTAGATACGCAGTATTTT
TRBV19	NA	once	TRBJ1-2	CASTRRLRDRRNYGYTF	TGTGCCAGTACCCGCAGGCTTCGGGATCGGCGGAACTATGGCTACACCTTC
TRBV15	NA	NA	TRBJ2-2	CATSRGVAGGGELFF	TGTGCCACCAGCAGAGGGGTGGCAGGTGGCGGGGAGCTGTTTTTT